The 16 T cell receptor beta chains in this list originate from one sample, sequenced in a study of cytomegalovirus exposure and HLA in healthy donors. Use of 60 Vbeta and 13 Jbeta primers characterized the PCR. The table came from immunoSEQ multiplex PCR; TCRdb's copy has only in-frame clones and leaves some out. The table has around 130,000 clones, 78% seen once; the top ten hold less than 2%. Sequencing used PBMCs. Every receptor here comes from a middle-aged woman in good health and CMV-seronegative.

The chain joins TRBV29-1 to TRBJ2-7, with TRBD1 identical over 9 bases. Per germline, CDR1 SQVTM and CDR2 ANQGSEA. The CDR3 runs 15 residues. Trimming removed 3 bases from V and 3 bases from J; junction bases left unmatched: 9. The CDR3 loop is CSVESPGQGGYEQYF. Here the CDR3 DNA reads TGCAGCGTTGAGAGCCCGGGACAGGGCGGCTACGAGCAGTACTTC.

The chain links TRBV9 to TRBJ2-7, with D possibly TRBD2 on 6 matching bases. The CDR3 length is 16 residues. Deletions cut 4 bases from V and 0 bases from J, with 17 bases between. Per the germline V gene, CDR1 is SGDLS and CDR2 is YYNGEE. The DNA for the CDR3 is TGTGCCAGCAGCCCGAGGGAGGTGGAGAGCTCCTACGAGCAGTACTTC. Translation: CASSPREVESSYEQYF.

This clone was seen a handful of times. The J gene is TRBJ2-7, the V gene TRBV7-9; D remains unclear. V dropped 2 bases and J dropped 2 bases, with 4 bases sitting between them. The length of the CDR3 is 12 residues. Per germline, CDR1 SEHNR and CDR2 FQNEAQ (reference sequence). Here the CDR3 DNA reads TGTGCCAGCAGCTTAACTACCTACGAGCAGTACTTC. Its translation is CASSLTTYEQYF.

V and J are TRBV5-4 and TRBJ2-3; a weak D match, TRBD1 (6 bases). The V gene lost 1 base and the J gene lost 3 bases, with 12 bases spanning the gap. CDR3 size: 15 residues. Germline V gives CDR1 SGHNT, CDR2 YYREEE (reference sequence). The CDR3 protein is CASSLFGGSTDTQYF. Here the CDR3 DNA reads TGTGCCAGCAGCTTGTTTGGGGGCTCGACAGATACGCAGTATTTT.

Remarks on this clone: The conserved phenylalanine or tryptophan normally closing the CDR3 is absent here, so this likely arose from a read error. CDR3 coding DNA: TGTGCCAGCAGCCAAAACTACGAGCAGTACCTC. This encodes CASSQNYEQYL. The chain recombines TRBV14 with TRBJ2-7; D remains ambiguous. Trimming took off 2 bases at V and 3 bases at J, with 2 bases between the two ends. Germline V CDR1 and CDR2: SGHDN, FVKESK. The CDR3 extends over 11 amino acids.

This clone has just a few counts. V usage is TRBV6-5 and J usage is TRBJ1-1, with D uncertain. This CDR3 is 14 amino acids long. The ends were cut back, 8 bases at V and 0 bases at J, with 13 bases in the middle. The germline V gene has CDR1 MNHEY and CDR2 SVGAGI. This CDR3 is CASRSTGMNTEAFF. The CDR3 DNA follows: TGTGCCAGCCGGTCCACCGGGATGAACACTGAAGCTTTCTTT.

This chain joins TRBV27 and TRBJ2-7; 7 nucleotides agree with TRBD1. Germline lookup yields CDR1 MNHEY and CDR2 SMNVEV (reference sequence). With V trimmed by 3 bases and J by 3 bases, 5 bases remained unmatched. This CDR3 has 14 amino acids. In DNA form, the CDR3 reads TGTGCCAGCAGTTTTAGTACAGGGGACTACGAGCAGTACTTC. This encodes CASSFSTGDYEQYF.

V and J are TRBV5-3 and TRBJ2-7; TRBD2 matches at 7 bases. TRBV5-3 is identified as an open reading frame with a role that is uncertain. The junction had 13 bases not matched to a gene; V was cut back by 4 bases and J by 6 bases. The CDR3 length is 15 residues. The CDR3 sequence is CARSLPAGVYIEQYF. The CDR3 coding sequence is TGTGCCAGAAGCCTCCCGGCGGGGGTATATATCGAGCAGTACTTC.

The chain recombines TRBV28 with TRBJ1-1; tentative D call: TRBD1 (5 bases). The CDR3 consists of 14 residues. The germline V gene encodes CDR1 MDHEN and CDR2 SYDVKM. V lost 3 bases to trimming and J lost 1 base, with 9 bases between them. CDR3 residues: CASSFAGQNTEAFF. The CDR3 DNA reads as TGTGCCAGCAGTTTCGCAGGGCAGAACACTGAAGCTTTCTTT.

The chain recombines TRBV6-5 with TRBJ2-3, with TRBD2 identical over 7 bases. The CDR3 runs to 15 residues. V was clipped by 5 bases and J by 0 bases; unmatched bases: 5. Germline V gene sequence: CDR1 MNHEY, CDR2 SVGAGI. The CDR3 protein is CASSVGGSSTDTQYF. CDR3 bases: TGTGCCAGCAGTGTTGGCGGGAGCAGCACAGATACGCAGTATTTT.

The CDR3 here is CASSLDQGWKNTEAFF. In DNA form, the CDR3 reads TGTGCCAGCAGCTTAGATCAGGGGTGGAAGAACACTGAAGCTTTCTTT. V gene TRBV7-6 combines with J gene TRBJ1-1; weak D call: TRBD1 (6 bases). The CDR3 consists of 16 residues. The germline V and J ends were trimmed by 1 base and 1 base, with 13 bases remaining between them. Germline lookup yields CDR1 SGHVS and CDR2 FNYEAQ. The full variable domain, with the rest looked up from reference TRBV7-6 and TRBJ1-1, is GAGVSQSPRYKVTKRGQDVALRCDPISGHVSLYWYRQALGQGPEFLTYFNYEAQQDKSGLPNDRFSAERPEGSISTLTIQRTEQRDSAMYRCASSLDQGWKNTEAFFGQGTRLTVV.

This chain links TRBV9 with TRBJ2-3, with D maybe TRBD2 (7 bases). Germline CDR1 is SGDLS and CDR2 is YYNGEE. V was cut by 2 bases and J by 5 bases, with 12 bases left in between. The CDR3 is made up of 14 amino acids. The CDR3 reads CASSVGGLGDTQYF. The CDR3 bases are TGTGCCAGCAGCGTCGGGGGGCTGGGAGATACGCAGTATTTT.

This sequence joins TRBV2 and TRBJ1-6; D not resolved. CDR1 and CDR2 (germline): SNHLY, FYNNEI. The CDR3 spans 16 residues. Deletions cut 1 base from V and 3 bases from J, with 10 bases between. CDR3 DNA: TGTGCCAGCAGTGAAGACGCCAGGCACTATAATTCACCCCTCCACTTT. Translation: CASSEDARHYNSPLHF. Using reference TRBV2 and TRBJ1-6 for the parts outside the CDR3, the full variable domain is EPEVTQTPSHQVTQMGQEVILRCVPISNHLYFYWYRQILGQKVEFLVSFYNNEISEKSEIFDDQFSVERPDGSNFTLKIRSTKLEDSAMYFCASSEDARHYNSPLHFGNGTRLTVT.

The genes are TRBV29-1 and TRBJ1-1; 7 bases are a match to TRBD1. V lost 6 bases and J lost 10; bases outside the gene matches: 11. Germline assignment: CDR1 SQVTM and CDR2 ANQGSEA. The CDR3 length is 12 residues. The CDR3 coding sequence is TGCAGCGTAGGGGACAGCTTTCGAACAGCTTTCTTT. Amino acids: CSVGDSFRTAFF. Variable domain in full (rest from reference TRBV29-1 and TRBJ1-1): SAVISQKPSRDICQRGTSLTIQCQVDSQVTMMFWYRQQPGQSLTLIATANQGSEATYESGFVIDKFPISRPNLTFSTLTVSNMSPEDSSIYLCSVGDSFRTAFFGQGTRLTVV.

This clone was recorded once. Other DNA sequences from this sample encode an identical CDR3 as well. This chain connects TRBV6-5 to TRBJ2-7, with D possibly matching TRBD1 (6 bases). The ends were cut back, 2 bases at V and 4 bases at J, with 9 bases in the middle. The V gene's germline CDR1 is MNHEY and CDR2 SVGAGI. There are 13 residues in the CDR3. DNA of the CDR3: TGTGCCAGCAGTTACCAGACAGGTTACGAGCAGTACTTC. Translation gives CASSYQTGYEQYF.

This CDR3 is CASSKGQATKDEKLFF. DNA for the CDR3: TGCGCCAGCAGCAAGGGACAGGCTACAAAGGATGAAAAACTGTTTTTT. V usage is TRBV5-1 and J usage is TRBJ1-4, with 8 positions matching TRBD1. Germline assignment: CDR1 SGHRS and CDR2 YFSETQ. Trimming removed 4 bases from V and 6 bases from J; junction bases left unmatched: 11. The CDR3 is 16 residues long.